What follows are 22 T cell receptor beta chains derived from one specimen sequenced in a study of CD8 T cells in Susac syndrome. An input of roughly 0.5 to 1 ug of RNA was subjected to reverse transcription using random hexamers. TCRdb reprocessed the immunoSEQ multiplex PCR reads via MiXCR and lists one record per CDR3 protein. The sample gives about 70,000 distinct CDR3 sequences, approximately 95% of which show up once; over 0.2% is in the top ten. Sequenced sample: CD8+ T cells from PBMCs. The receptors here all came from a human donor in good health.

The V call is TRBV30, the J call TRBJ1-4; TRBD1 is a possible D gene (5 bases). The CDR3 runs to 13 residues. Per germline, CDR1 GTSNPN and CDR2 SVGIG (reference sequence). With 3 bases removed from V and 8 bases from J, the gap between germline ends came to 13 bases. CDR3 sequence (DNA): TGTGCCTGGAGCGAAACAGGTGGAGAAAAACTGTTTTTT. As protein: CAWSETGGEKLFF. Supplemented by reference TRBV30 and TRBJ1-4, the full variable domain reads SQTIHQWPATLVQPVGSPLSLECTVEGTSNPNLYWYRQAAGRGLQLLFYSVGIGQISSEVPQNLSASRPQDRQFILSSKKLLLSDSGFYLCAWSETGGEKLFFGSGTQLSVL.

The chain uses TRBV5-1 and TRBJ2-3, with 13 bases that match TRBD2. The CDR3 spans 16 residues. Germline V gene lookup returns CDR1 SGHRS and CDR2 YFSETQ. Germline trimming cut 4 bases from V and 2 bases from J; bases unmatched to any gene: 4. As DNA, the CDR3 is TGCGCCAGCAGCACGACTAGCGGGGGGCCCACAGATACGCAGTATTTT. Amino acid sequence: CASSTTSGGPTDTQYF.

V and J are TRBV6-5 and TRBJ1-2; TRBD1 matches at 7 bases. Germline V gene data show CDR1 as MNHEY and CDR2 as SVGAGI. CDR3 length: 12 residues. The ends lost 5 bases at V and 5 bases at J; junction bases unmatched: 2. The CDR3 sequence is CASSDRDYGYTF. CDR3 in DNA: TGTGCCAGCAGTGACAGGGATTATGGCTACACCTTC.

The sample holds one count of this clonotype. The chain uses TRBV29-1 and TRBJ2-2; D gene uncertain. Trimming left V 2 bases short and J 0 bases short, with 4 bases between. Germline V gene lookup returns CDR1 SQVTM and CDR2 ANQGSEA. The CDR3 has 13 amino acids. The CDR3 here is CSVEWPNTGELFF. The CDR3 nucleotides are TGCAGCGTTGAATGGCCGAACACCGGGGAGCTGTTTTTT.

CDR3 bases: TGTGCCAGCAGTTATCAAGAGTACACTGAAGCTTTCTTT. It codes for CASSYQEYTEAFF. The V and J genes are TRBV6-5 and TRBJ1-1; D remains unclear. Between the trimmed V and J ends, which lost 3 bases and 3 bases, there was a span of 8 bases. Germline CDR1 is MNHEY and CDR2 is SVGAGI. The length of the CDR3 is 13 residues.

This clonotype was found once. The genes are TRBV7-9 and TRBJ2-1, with D possibly matching TRBD1 (6 bases). The V end was cut by 6 bases, the J end by 4 bases, with 13 bases between. This CDR3 is built from 14 residues. Germline-derived CDR1 and CDR2 are SEHNR and FQNEAQ (reference sequence). The CDR3 DNA follows: TGTGCCAGCAGTTCGGACAGAATTTACAATGAGCAGTTCTTC. It codes for CASSSDRIYNEQFF.

V and J are TRBV4-1 and TRBJ1-1, with a weak D call TRBD1 (5 bases). The CDR3 runs to 14 residues. The V end was cut by 3 bases, the J end by 1 base, with 9 bases between. CDR1 is MGHRA and CDR2 is YSYEKL in the germline V gene. CDR3 nucleotide sequence: TGCGCCAGCAGCCATCTTCAGGGGAACACTGAAGCTTTCTTT. Protein: CASSHLQGNTEAFF.

This sequence joins TRBV7-9 and TRBJ1-5; perhaps TRBD1 as D (5 bases). Looked up from germline, CDR1 is SEHNR and CDR2 is FQNEAQ (reference sequence). CDR3 size: 15 residues. Trimming removed 5 bases at V and 5 bases at J, with 16 bases between. The CDR3, as DNA: TGTGCCAGCAGCGTGGGCGGGGGGTCGGATCAGCCCCAGCATTTT. Protein sequence: CASSVGGGSDQPQHF.

The chain combines TRBV27 with TRBJ1-3, with D unclear. Trimming removed 4 bases at V and 4 bases at J, with 17 bases between. The CDR3 extends over 16 amino acids. Germline CDR1 is MNHEY and CDR2 is SMNVEV (reference sequence). This CDR3 reads CASSSLGRLPGNTIYF. DNA for the CDR3: TGTGCCAGCAGTTCCCTAGGCCGGCTCCCCGGAAACACCATATATTTT.

The gene calls are TRBV29-1 and TRBJ2-1; D is perhaps TRBD2 (5 bases). The CDR3 runs 9 residues. With 6 bases removed from V and 9 bases from J, the gap between germline ends came to 6 bases. The V gene's germline CDR1 is SQVTM and CDR2 ANQGSEA. CDR3 region: CSVGSEQFF. The CDR3, as DNA: TGCAGCGTAGGGAGTGAGCAGTTCTTC.

The chain recombines TRBV5-1 with TRBJ2-1, with 8 bases identical to TRBD2. J gave up 5 bases and V 4 bases, and 20 bases lay outside the gene matches. The CDR3 spans 19 residues. Germline V gene data show CDR1 as SGHRS and CDR2 as YFSETQ. CDR3 in amino acids: CASSPPWGTSGLDHNEQFF. In DNA form, the CDR3 reads TGCGCCAGCAGCCCTCCTTGGGGAACTAGCGGCCTGGACCACAATGAGCAGTTCTTC. Based on the CDR3 plus reference TRBV5-1 and TRBJ2-1, the full variable domain is KAGVTQTPRYLIKTRGQQVTLSCSPISGHRSVSWYQQTPGQGLQFLFEYFSETQRNKGNFPGRFSGRQFSNSRSEMNVSTLELGDSALYLCASSPPWGTSGLDHNEQFFGPGTRLTVL.

This rearrangement joins TRBV15 to TRBJ2-7, with D possibly matching TRBD2 (5 bases). V was clipped by 0 bases and J by 0 bases, with 12 bases between them. The germline CDR1 and CDR2 sequences are LNHNV and YYDKDF (reference sequence). CDR3 length: 16 amino acids. The CDR3 region is CATSRESSGNSYEQYF. In DNA form, the CDR3 reads TGTGCCACCAGCAGAGAATCCTCCGGGAACTCCTACGAGCAGTACTTC.

The gene calls are TRBV5-1 and TRBJ1-1; D gene uncertain. CDR1 and CDR2 from the germline V gene are SGHRS and YFSETQ. V was shortened by 5 bases and J by 0 bases, with 8 bases between the two germline ends. There are 13 residues in the CDR3. The CDR3 sequence is CASRMEMNTEAFF. The CDR3 nucleotides are TGCGCCAGCAGGATGGAGATGAACACTGAAGCTTTCTTT.

The rearrangement links TRBV7-6 to TRBJ2-1, with 8 bases matching TRBD1. The CDR3 length is 15 residues. The germline V gene has CDR1 SGHVS and CDR2 FNYEAQ. V trimming: 6 bases; J trimming: 9 bases; junction bases outside the gene matches: 13. The CDR3 coding sequence is TGTGCCAGCAGGGGAATTGGGGCAGGGGGCATTGAGCAGTTCTTC. Protein product: CASRGIGAGGIEQFF. Full variable domain (missing parts from reference TRBV7-6 and TRBJ2-1): GAGVSQSPRYKVTKRGQDVALRCDPISGHVSLYWYRQALGQGPEFLTYFNYEAQQDKSGLPNDRFSAERPEGSISTLTIQRTEQRDSAMYRCASRGIGAGGIEQFFGPGTRLTVL.

The CDR3 spells CASSLEGGSTDTQYF. The CDR3 region has the DNA TGCGCCAGCAGCTTGGAGGGAGGGAGCACAGATACGCAGTATTTT. V gene TRBV5-1 combines with J gene TRBJ2-3; 7 bases fit TRBD2. Unmatched junction bases numbered 1, after V lost 0 bases and J lost 0 bases. The CDR3 length is 15 residues. CDR1 and CDR2 (germline): SGHRS, YFSETQ.

This clonotype was detected once. The J gene is TRBJ2-5, the V gene TRBV4-3, with 8 bases lining up with TRBD2. The V gene end was trimmed by 0 bases and the J gene end by 5 bases; junction bases not matched to a gene: 14. The CDR3 runs 18 residues. CDR1 is LGHNA, CDR2 YSLEER, per germline. This CDR3 reads CASSQDAESAGGQETQYF. The DNA for the CDR3 is TGCGCCAGCAGCCAAGATGCGGAATCGGCGGGGGGCCAGGAGACCCAGTACTTC.

The chain couples TRBV27 to TRBJ1-4; D may be TRBD1 (6 bases). The CDR3 is 17 amino acids. Trimming took off 2 bases at V and 0 bases at J, with 13 bases between the two ends. From germline, CDR1 is MNHEY and CDR2 SMNVEV (reference sequence). For the CDR3, the DNA is TGTGCCAGCAGTTTACGAACAGGGATGGCAACTAATGAAAAACTGTTTTTT. Protein sequence: CASSLRTGMATNEKLFF.

V gene TRBV4-1 combines with J gene TRBJ1-2; 8 bases agree with TRBD1. CDR1 is MGHRA, CDR2 YSYEKL, per germline. V lost 0 bases and J lost 8; bases outside the gene matches: 8. The CDR3 spans 15 residues. In DNA, the CDR3 is TGCGCCAGCAGCCAAGAGGACAGGGAAACAGAGGGCTACACCTTC. Its protein product is CASSQEDRETEGYTF.

DNA of the CDR3: TGCGCCAGCAGCCCCTCGGCGGGAATTAACTATGGCTACACCTTC. It is translated as CASSPSAGINYGYTF. The chain has TRBV4-1 and TRBJ1-2; D is unclear. This CDR3 has 15 amino acids. Deletions cut 4 bases from V and 1 base from J, with 13 bases between. Germline CDR1 reads MGHRA; CDR2 reads YSYEKL.

The chain uses TRBV3-1 and TRBJ2-5; D is unclear. CDR3 size: 15 residues. Trimming left V 5 bases short and J 5 bases short, with 18 bases between. In germline, CDR1 is LGHDT, CDR2 YNNKEL (reference sequence). As DNA, the CDR3 is TGTGCCAGCAGCACCTTTGAGCTTTTGGGTGAGACCCAGTACTTC. Translated: CASSTFELLGETQYF.

The V gene is TRBV2, the J gene TRBJ2-7; maybe TRBD1 (6 bases). Deletions cut 5 bases from V and 2 bases from J, with 7 bases between. The length of the CDR3 is 12 residues. Germline V CDR1 and CDR2: SNHLY, FYNNEI. The DNA of the CDR3 is TGTGCCAGCAGTCAGGGGACCTACGAGCAGTACTTC. Amino acid sequence: CASSQGTYEQYF.

This clonotype was detected only once. This sequence joins TRBV5-1 and TRBJ2-5, with 9 bases identical to TRBD1. Germline CDR1 SGHRS, CDR2 YFSETQ. The CDR3 sequence is 15 residues long. The junction had 9 bases not matched to a gene; V was cut back by 4 bases and J by 5 bases. The CDR3 region has the DNA TGCGCCAGCAGCCAAGGGGACAGGGAGTTGGAGACCCAGTACTTC. Translated, it gives CASSQGDRELETQYF.